Presented here are 9 T cell receptor beta chains from one specimen sequenced in a study of T cells in Graves' hyperthyroidism and ophthalmopathy. TCR beta CDR3 regions were amplified from RNA. TCR CDR3 regions were first amplified by RT-PCR with HTBI primers. One entry per CDR3 protein results from TCRdb running MiXCR on the multiplex PCR reads. This sample has some 440,000 distinct CDR3 sequences, with 15% to 19% found just once. The sequencing sample was made of blood. These TCRs come from a woman between 18 and 30 years old with Graves' hyperthyroidism.

In its sample, this clonotype was seen a few times. The rearrangement uses TRBV10-2 and TRBJ2-7; tentative D call: TRBD2 (6 bases). The germline V and J ends were trimmed by 5 bases and 4 bases, with 18 bases remaining between them. This CDR3 contains 15 residues. Germline V gene lookup returns CDR1 WSHSY and CDR2 SAAADI. This CDR3 is CASSRDGPRGYEQYF. CDR3 in DNA: TGCGCCAGCAGTCGCGACGGACCCCGGGGGTACGAGCAGTACTTC.

This clonotype was recorded at least ten times. The CDR3 DNA follows: TGTGCCATCAGTGATCTAGCGGGTCGGTACGAGCAGTACTTC. It specifies CAISDLAGRYEQYF. The chain employs TRBV10-3 and TRBJ2-7, with TRBD2 matching 8 bases. The junction had 5 bases not matched to a gene; V was cut back by 3 bases and J by 4 bases. This CDR3 is 14 amino acids long. Germline-derived CDR1 and CDR2 are ENHRY and SYGVKD.

This chain links TRBV7-9 with TRBJ1-2, with TRBD1 matching over 10 bases. Per the germline V gene, CDR1 is SEHNR and CDR2 is FQNEAQ (reference sequence). Trimming took 5 bases from V and 2 from J; bases not matched to a gene: 14. The CDR3 spans 18 residues. The CDR3 DNA follows: TGTGCCAGCAGCCGAAATATACTAGACAGGGGGCGCAACTATGGCTACACCTTC. Its protein product is CASSRNILDRGRNYGYTF.

This clonotype was recorded many times. The V and J genes are TRBV20-1 and TRBJ2-1; 11 bases are a match to TRBD2. V lost 6 bases and J lost 4; bases outside the gene matches: 5. Germline CDR1 reads DFQATT; CDR2 reads SNEGSKA (reference sequence). The CDR3 totals 14 residues. CDR3: CSAPPSGGYNEQFF. For the CDR3, the DNA is TGCAGTGCCCCCCCTAGCGGGGGGTACAATGAGCAGTTCTTC.

This clonotype has a handful of counts. V gene TRBV20-1 combines with J gene TRBJ2-1; the match to TRBD1 covers 8 bases. V lost 5 bases and J lost 3; bases outside the gene matches: 6. The CDR3 has 14 residues. Germline CDR1 DFQATT, CDR2 SNEGSKA (reference sequence). The CDR3 is CSAQAGTGYNEQFF. The CDR3 coding sequence is TGCAGTGCTCAGGCCGGGACAGGCTACAATGAGCAGTTCTTC.

In this sample, this clonotype turned up many times. The rearrangement joins TRBV7-8 to TRBJ2-7, with 7 bases fitting TRBD1. From germline, CDR1 is SGHVS and CDR2 FQNEAQ. V was pared by 5 bases and J by 3 bases, with 10 bases of the junction left unmatched. This CDR3 is 15 amino acids long. The CDR3 DNA reads TGTGCCAGCAGCCCACTTGACAGGGATCTCTACGAGCAGTACTTC. Protein: CASSPLDRDLYEQYF.

The table lists this clonotype with many counts. V and J are TRBV2 and TRBJ2-7; 8 bases are shared with TRBD1. The germline gives CDR1 SNHLY, CDR2 FYNNEI. The CDR3 extends over 13 amino acids. The J segment lost 5 bases and the V segment lost 6 bases, leaving 6 bases of the junction unmatched. CDR3: CASSTDRGNEQYF. The CDR3 DNA reads as TGTGCCAGCAGCACAGACAGGGGTAACGAGCAGTACTTC.

This clonotype was detected many times. The rearrangement joins TRBV6-2 or TRBV6-3 to TRBJ1-1; D is ambiguous. In germline, CDR1 is MNHEY, CDR2 SVGEGT. Trimming stripped 4 bases from V and 0 bases from J, with 6 bases between. CDR3 size: 13 residues. The CDR3 DNA sequence: TGTGCCAGCAGTTGGCAGATGAACACTGAAGCTTTCTTT. It translates to CASSWQMNTEAFF.

Comment on this clonotype: This may stem from a read error, because a much larger clone lies one nucleotide away. This chain links TRBV5-5 with TRBJ2-7; D unresolved. V lost 4 bases and J 0 bases, leaving 5 bases between the germline ends. Germline CDR1 is SGHKS and CDR2 is YYEKEE (reference sequence). This CDR3 contains 12 residues. The CDR3 nucleotides are TGTGCCAGCAGCAAGACCTCCTACGAGCAGTACTTC. Translated: CASSKTSYEQYF.